The T cell receptor (beta chain) described here comes from a study of vaccination and CD4 T cells after COVID-19. This clonotype has only a few counts. Its antigen is unknown. CDR1 DFQATT and CDR2 SNEGSKA come from the germline V gene (reference sequence). Trimming left V 4 bases short and J 7 bases short, with 25 bases between. The CDR3 contains 17 residues. Sequencing of cultured CD4+ T cell DNA used the Oncomine TCR Beta short-read assay. TCRdb recomputed calls from the PCR reads with MiXCR, one row per CDR3 protein. The repertoire holds about 5,500 distinct CDR3 sequences, with approximately 39% as singletons. Noted treatment: roughly ten-day PBMC culture with coronavirus spike peptide pools or control peptides (ViraFEST assay). CD4+ T cells of the unexposed donor were collected before the COVID-19 pandemic (2011-2018). ViraFEST expanded antigen-specific T cells with peptide pools, then sequenced TCRs.

This receptor was obtained from a human donor in good health. The sequencing input was CD4+ T cells from blood, cultured in vitro. The V call is TRBV20-1, the J call TRBJ2-2; D possibly corresponds to TRBD2 (7 bases). CDR3: CSATSRGGGGRIGELFF. CDR3 coding DNA: TGCAGTGCTACTTCACGCGGGGGCGGAGGTCGTATCGGGGAGCTGTTTTTT.